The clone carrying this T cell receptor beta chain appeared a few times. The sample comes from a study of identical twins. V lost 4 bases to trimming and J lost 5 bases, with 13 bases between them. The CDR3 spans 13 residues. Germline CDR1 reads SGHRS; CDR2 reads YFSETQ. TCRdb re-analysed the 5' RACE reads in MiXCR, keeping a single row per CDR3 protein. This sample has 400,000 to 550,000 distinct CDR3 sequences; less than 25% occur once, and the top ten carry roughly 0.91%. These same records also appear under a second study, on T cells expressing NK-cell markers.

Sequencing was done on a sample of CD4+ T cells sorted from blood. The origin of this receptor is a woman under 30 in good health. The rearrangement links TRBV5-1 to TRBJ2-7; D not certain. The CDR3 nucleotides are TGCGCCAGCAGCCGAAATACAAGAAACGAGCAGTACTTC. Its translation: CASSRNTRNEQYF.